The 14 T cell receptor beta chains below were found in one sample sequenced in a study of T cell changes during pregnancy in multiple sclerosis (dated by TCRdb to about 2019). Library preparation was by the immunoSEQ multiplex PCR assay. Not all clones reach the TCRdb copy of this immuneACCESS table, which keeps in-frame sequences only. Checked studies attribute under half of the gap to unresolved V genes and leave the rest unexplained. The sample has around 44,000 clones on record, approximately 92% of them singletons. Jointly, the top ten make up 1% to 1.5% of the sample. The sample comprised peripheral blood. The receptors were gathered from a female donor with multiple sclerosis, enrolled in a pregnancy study.

This clone was seen just once. This chain connects TRBV4-1 to TRBJ2-2; D not certain. Trimming took off 1 base at V and 3 bases at J, with 18 bases between the two ends. The germline V gene has CDR1 MGHRA and CDR2 YSYEKL. The CDR3 length is 18 residues. The DNA of the CDR3 is TGCGCCAGCAGCCAAGGGCCCCTCACTTTCCCTGACACCGGGGAGCTGTTTTTT. Its protein product is CASSQGPLTFPDTGELFF.

The rearrangement uses TRBV4-1 and TRBJ2-7; TRBD1 agrees at 8 bases. The CDR3 totals 14 residues. The J segment lost 5 bases and the V segment lost 6 bases, leaving 9 bases of the junction unmatched. CDR1 and CDR2 from the germline V gene are MGHRA and YSYEKL. The CDR3 DNA sequence: TGCGCCAGCAGTCACCGGGACAGGACGCACGAGCAGTACTTC. Translating gives CASSHRDRTHEQYF.

This sequence joins TRBV28 and TRBJ2-7, with a possible D match to TRBD1 (6 bases). V dropped 7 bases and J dropped 3 bases, with 16 bases sitting between them. This CDR3 contains 14 residues. Germline V lookup: CDR1 MDHEN, CDR2 SYDVKM. This chain's CDR3 is CASNSAQGGYEQYF. For the CDR3, the DNA is TGTGCCAGCAACTCCGCCCAAGGGGGCTACGAGCAGTACTTC.

J is TRBJ2-2 and V is TRBV4-3; D is unclear. The V gene lost 1 base and the J gene lost 0 bases, with 12 bases spanning the gap. The CDR3 covers 17 residues. Germline CDR1 LGHNA, CDR2 YSLEER. Here the CDR3 DNA reads TGCGCCAGCAGCCAAGTTTTTAGGGATCCGAACACCGGGGAGCTGTTTTTT. Translating gives CASSQVFRDPNTGELFF.

The chain links TRBV5-1 to TRBJ1-2; D possibly corresponds to TRBD1 (5 bases). The CDR3 runs to 15 residues. Germline V gene lookup returns CDR1 SGHRS and CDR2 YFSETQ. The V and J ends lost 3 bases and 4 bases respectively, with 16 bases between them. CDR3 coding DNA: TGCGCCAGCAGCTCCACCGTGACAGAGCTCTATGGCTACACCTTC. Its translation: CASSSTVTELYGYTF.

CDR3 sequence: CASGVPGALDEKLFF. The CDR3 nucleotides are TGTGCCAGTGGCGTCCCGGGGGCGTTAGATGAAAAACTGTTTTTT. The rearrangement uses TRBV28 and TRBJ1-4; D is possibly TRBD1 (6 bases). Between the trimmed V and J ends, which lost 9 bases and 6 bases, there was a span of 20 bases. The CDR3 is 15 residues long. From germline, CDR1 is MDHEN and CDR2 SYDVKM. Looking up the rest from reference TRBV28 and TRBJ1-4 gives the full variable domain: DVKVTQSSRYLVKRTGEKVFLECVQDMDHENMFWYRQDPGLGLRLIYFSYDVKMKEKGDIPEGYSVSREKKERFSLILESASTNQTSMYLCASGVPGALDEKLFFGSGTQLSVL.

The rearrangement links TRBV7-2 to TRBJ2-7, with 7 bases identical to TRBD1. The CDR3 contains 15 residues. The J segment lost 3 bases and the V segment lost 5 bases, leaving 10 bases of the junction unmatched. The germline V gene encodes CDR1 SGHTA and CDR2 FQGNSA. The CDR3 loop is CASSEGQQSLYEQYF. The CDR3 DNA reads as TGTGCCAGCAGCGAGGGACAGCAGTCCCTCTACGAGCAGTACTTC.

The gene calls are TRBV19 and TRBJ1-1; TRBD1 matches 7 bases. This CDR3 has 15 amino acids. With 9 bases clipped from V and 0 bases from J, the junction kept 10 bases outside the gene matches. The V gene's germline CDR1 is LNHDA and CDR2 SQIVND (reference sequence). CDR3 coding DNA: TGTGCCAGCTTCGACAGGGTGGGGATGAACACTGAAGCTTTCTTT. This gives the protein CASFDRVGMNTEAFF. Looking up the rest from reference TRBV19 and TRBJ1-1 gives the full variable domain: DGGITQSPKYLFRKEGQNVTLSCEQNLNHDAMYWYRQDPGQGLRLIYYSQIVNDFQKGDIAEGYSVSREKKESFPLTVTSAQKNPTAFYLCASFDRVGMNTEAFFGQGTRLTVV.

The chain combines TRBV5-8 with TRBJ1-5; TRBD1 is a possible D gene (5 bases). V shed 0 bases and J shed 5 bases, with 12 bases lying between them. The V gene's germline CDR1 is SGHTS and CDR2 YDEGEE. The CDR3 loop spans 15 amino acids. The CDR3 sequence: CASSLDRDPHQPQHF. The CDR3 region has the DNA TGTGCCAGCAGCTTGGACCGGGACCCACATCAGCCCCAGCATTTT.

The V gene is TRBV28, the J gene TRBJ1-1; D not resolved. The CDR3 is 15 amino acids. Germline V lookup: CDR1 MDHEN, CDR2 SYDVKM. V lost 3 bases, J lost 0 bases, and 11 bases lay in between. The DNA for the CDR3 is TGTGCCAGCAGTTTGACTGGTTTTATGAACACTGAAGCTTTCTTT. Its translation: CASSLTGFMNTEAFF.

This chain links TRBV5-1 with TRBJ2-1; D is possibly TRBD2 (5 bases). Deletions cut 2 bases from V and 7 bases from J, with 13 bases between. The germline V gene encodes CDR1 SGHRS and CDR2 YFSETQ. This CDR3 has 14 amino acids. The CDR3 loop is CASSFQEVVNEQFF. The CDR3 region has the DNA TGCGCCAGCAGCTTCCAGGAGGTCGTTAATGAGCAGTTCTTC.

This clone was seen a single time. The chain employs TRBV28 and TRBJ1-3, with 7 bases identical to TRBD1. Trimming took 6 bases from V and 3 from J; bases not matched to a gene: 5. The CDR3 is 14 amino acids. CDR1 and CDR2 from the germline V gene are MDHEN and SYDVKM. The CDR3 is CASSIGGIGNTIYF. The CDR3 bases are TGTGCCAGCAGCATAGGGGGCATTGGAAACACCATATATTTT.

CDR3 region: CASSPKASTGDETLFF. The CDR3 DNA follows: TGTGCCAGCAGCCCCAAGGCGTCGACAGGGGACGAAACGCTGTTTTTT. The rearrangement uses TRBV7-9 and TRBJ1-4; 8 nucleotides line up with TRBD1. Trimming removed 5 bases from V and 14 bases from J; junction bases left unmatched: 19. The CDR3 spans 16 residues. CDR1 is SEHNR and CDR2 is FQNEAQ in the germline V gene (reference sequence).

J is TRBJ2-1 and V is TRBV9, with 8 nucleotides matching TRBD2. The CDR3 covers 17 residues. The ends lost 0 bases at V and 5 bases at J; junction bases unmatched: 10. Germline V gene lookup returns CDR1 SGDLS and CDR2 YYNGEE. The CDR3: CASSVGLRAGVNNEQFF. Written as DNA, the CDR3 is TGTGCCAGCAGCGTAGGTTTGAGAGCGGGAGTTAACAATGAGCAGTTCTTC.